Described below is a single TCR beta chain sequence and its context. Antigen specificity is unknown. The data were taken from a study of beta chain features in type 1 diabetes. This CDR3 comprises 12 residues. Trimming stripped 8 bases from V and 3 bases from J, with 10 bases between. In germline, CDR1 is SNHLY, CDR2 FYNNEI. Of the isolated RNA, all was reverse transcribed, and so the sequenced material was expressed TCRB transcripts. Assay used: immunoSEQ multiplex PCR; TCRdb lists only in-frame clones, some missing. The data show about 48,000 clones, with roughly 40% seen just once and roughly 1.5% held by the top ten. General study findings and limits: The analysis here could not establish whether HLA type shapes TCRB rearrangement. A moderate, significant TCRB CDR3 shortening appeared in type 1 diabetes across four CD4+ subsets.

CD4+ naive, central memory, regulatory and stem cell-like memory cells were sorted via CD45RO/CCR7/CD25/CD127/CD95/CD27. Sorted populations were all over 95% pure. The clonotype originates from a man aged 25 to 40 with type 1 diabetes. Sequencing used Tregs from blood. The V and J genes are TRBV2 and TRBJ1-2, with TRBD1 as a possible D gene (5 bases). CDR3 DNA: TGTGCCAGCCGCAGGGAGGACTATGGCTACACCTTC. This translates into CASRREDYGYTF.